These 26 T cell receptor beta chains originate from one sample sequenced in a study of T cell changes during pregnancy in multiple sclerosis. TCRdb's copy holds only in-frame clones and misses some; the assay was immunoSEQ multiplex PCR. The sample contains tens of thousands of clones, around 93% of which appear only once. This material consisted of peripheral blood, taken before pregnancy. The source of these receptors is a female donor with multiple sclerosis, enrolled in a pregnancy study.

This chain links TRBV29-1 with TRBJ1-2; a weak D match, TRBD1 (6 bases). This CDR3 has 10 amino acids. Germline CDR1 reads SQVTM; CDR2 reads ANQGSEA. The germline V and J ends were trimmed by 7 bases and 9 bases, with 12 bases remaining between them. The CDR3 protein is CSAWDNRYTF. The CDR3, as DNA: TGCAGCGCCTGGGACAACCGCTACACCTTC.

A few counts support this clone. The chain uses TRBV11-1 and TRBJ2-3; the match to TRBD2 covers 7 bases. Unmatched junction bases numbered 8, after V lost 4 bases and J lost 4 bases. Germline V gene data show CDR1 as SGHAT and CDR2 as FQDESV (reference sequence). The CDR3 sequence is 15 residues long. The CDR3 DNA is TGTGCCAGCAGCTCAATGGGGGGGGTGGCAGATACGCAGTATTTT. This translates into CASSSMGGVADTQYF.

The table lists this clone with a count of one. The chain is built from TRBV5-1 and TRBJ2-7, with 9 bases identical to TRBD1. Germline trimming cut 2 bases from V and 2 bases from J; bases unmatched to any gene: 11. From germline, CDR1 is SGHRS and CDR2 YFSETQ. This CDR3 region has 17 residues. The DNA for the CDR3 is TGCGCCAGCAGCTTTTGGGGGAGACAGGGGGACCCCTACGAGCAGTACTTC. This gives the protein CASSFWGRQGDPYEQYF.

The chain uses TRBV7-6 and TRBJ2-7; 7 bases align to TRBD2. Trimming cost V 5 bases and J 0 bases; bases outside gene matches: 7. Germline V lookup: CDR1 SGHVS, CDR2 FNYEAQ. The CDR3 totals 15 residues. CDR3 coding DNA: TGTGCCAGCAGCCCCCTGGGGGGGAGCTCCTACGAGCAGTACTTC. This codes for CASSPLGGSSYEQYF.

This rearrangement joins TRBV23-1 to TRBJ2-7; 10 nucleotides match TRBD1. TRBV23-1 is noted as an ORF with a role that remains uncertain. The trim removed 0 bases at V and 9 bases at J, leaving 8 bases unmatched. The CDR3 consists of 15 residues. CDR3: CASSQSLGQGRGQYF. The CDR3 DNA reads TGCGCCAGCAGTCAATCACTGGGACAGGGGAGAGGGCAGTACTTC.

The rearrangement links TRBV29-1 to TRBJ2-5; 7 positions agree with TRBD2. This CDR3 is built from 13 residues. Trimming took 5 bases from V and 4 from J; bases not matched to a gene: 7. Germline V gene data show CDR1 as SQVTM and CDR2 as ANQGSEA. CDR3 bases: TGCAGCGTTAAAGGGAGGGCCGTAGAGACCCAGTACTTC. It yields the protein CSVKGRAVETQYF. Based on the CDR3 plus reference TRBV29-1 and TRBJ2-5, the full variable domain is SAVISQKPSRDICQRGTSLTIQCQVDSQVTMMFWYRQQPGQSLTLIATANQGSEATYESGFVIDKFPISRPNLTFSTLTVSNMSPEDSSIYLCSVKGRAVETQYFGPGTRLLVL.

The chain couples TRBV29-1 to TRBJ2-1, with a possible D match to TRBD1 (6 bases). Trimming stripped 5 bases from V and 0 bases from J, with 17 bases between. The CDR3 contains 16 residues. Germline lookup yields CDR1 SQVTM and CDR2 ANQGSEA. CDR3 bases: TGCAGCGTTACCGGGACACCTAAAAGCTCCTACAATGAGCAGTTCTTC. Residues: CSVTGTPKSSYNEQFF.

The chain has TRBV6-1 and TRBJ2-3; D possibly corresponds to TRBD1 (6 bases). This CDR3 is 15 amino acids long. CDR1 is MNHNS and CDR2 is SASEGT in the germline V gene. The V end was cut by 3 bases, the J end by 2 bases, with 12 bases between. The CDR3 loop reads CASSDKDRSTDTQYF. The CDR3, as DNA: TGTGCCAGCAGTGACAAGGACAGATCCACAGATACGCAGTATTTT.

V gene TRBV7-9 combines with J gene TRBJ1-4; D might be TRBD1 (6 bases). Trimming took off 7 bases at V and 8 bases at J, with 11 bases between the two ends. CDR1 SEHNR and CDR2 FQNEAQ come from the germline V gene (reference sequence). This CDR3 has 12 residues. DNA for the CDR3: TGTGCCAGCAACAGGGAGTCGGAAAAACTGTTTTTT. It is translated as CASNRESEKLFF.

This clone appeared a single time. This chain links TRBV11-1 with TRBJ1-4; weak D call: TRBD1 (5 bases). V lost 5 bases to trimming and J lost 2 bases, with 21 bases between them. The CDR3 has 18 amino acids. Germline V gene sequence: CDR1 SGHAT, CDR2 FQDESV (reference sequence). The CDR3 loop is CASSRSSRGATTNEKLFF. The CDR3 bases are TGTGCCAGCAGCCGCTCGTCGCGGGGCGCGACGACTAATGAAAAACTGTTTTTT.

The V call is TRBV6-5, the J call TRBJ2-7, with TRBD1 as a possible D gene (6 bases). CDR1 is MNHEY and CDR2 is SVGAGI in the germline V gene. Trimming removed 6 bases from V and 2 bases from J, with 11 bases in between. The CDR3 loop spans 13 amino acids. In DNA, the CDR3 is TGTGCCAGCAGCACAGGGCCTCCCTACGAGCAGTACTTC. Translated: CASSTGPPYEQYF.

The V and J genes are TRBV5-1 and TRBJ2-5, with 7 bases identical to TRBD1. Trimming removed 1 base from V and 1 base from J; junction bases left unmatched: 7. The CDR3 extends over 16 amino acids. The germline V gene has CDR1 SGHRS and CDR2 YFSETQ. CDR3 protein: CASSLQAAGGQETQYF. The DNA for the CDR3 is TGCGCCAGCAGCTTGCAGGCGGCAGGGGGCCAAGAGACCCAGTACTTC.

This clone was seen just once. Here the CDR3 DNA reads TGTGCCAGCAGTTTATGGGGCAGGGCGACTTGGGAGCAGTACTTC. Amino acid sequence: CASSLWGRATWEQYF. The chain uses TRBV27 and TRBJ2-7; D perhaps matches TRBD1 (5 bases). CDR3 length: 15 amino acids. The V end lost 1 base, the J end lost 7 bases, and 17 bases lay between the germline ends. Germline lookup yields CDR1 MNHEY and CDR2 SMNVEV (reference sequence).

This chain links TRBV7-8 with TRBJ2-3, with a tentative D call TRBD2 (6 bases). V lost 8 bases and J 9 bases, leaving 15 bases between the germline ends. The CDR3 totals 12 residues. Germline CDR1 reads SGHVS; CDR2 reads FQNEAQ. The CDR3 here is CASALGAGTQYF. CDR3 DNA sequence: TGTGCCAGCGCTCTAGGGGCGGGGACGCAGTATTTT.

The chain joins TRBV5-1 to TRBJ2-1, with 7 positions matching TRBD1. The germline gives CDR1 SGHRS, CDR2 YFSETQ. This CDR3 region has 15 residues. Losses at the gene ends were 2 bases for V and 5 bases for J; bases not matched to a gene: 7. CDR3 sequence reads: CASSFRQGIDNEQFF. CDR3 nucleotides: TGCGCCAGCAGCTTTAGACAGGGAATTGACAATGAGCAGTTCTTC.

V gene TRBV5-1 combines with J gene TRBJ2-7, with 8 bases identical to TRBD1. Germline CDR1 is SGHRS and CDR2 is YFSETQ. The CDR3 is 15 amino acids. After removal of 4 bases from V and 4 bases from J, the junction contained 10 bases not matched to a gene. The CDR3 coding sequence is TGCGCCAGCAGCAGTGGACAGGGTTTAAGGTACGAGCAGTACTTC. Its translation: CASSSGQGLRYEQYF. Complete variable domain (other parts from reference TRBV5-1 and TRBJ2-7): KAGVTQTPRYLIKTRGQQVTLSCSPISGHRSVSWYQQTPGQGLQFLFEYFSETQRNKGNFPGRFSGRQFSNSRSEMNVSTLELGDSALYLCASSSGQGLRYEQYFGPGTRLTVT.

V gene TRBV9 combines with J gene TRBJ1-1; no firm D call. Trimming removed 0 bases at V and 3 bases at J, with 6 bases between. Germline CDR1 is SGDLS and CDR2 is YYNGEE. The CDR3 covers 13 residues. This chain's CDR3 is CASSVARDTEAFF. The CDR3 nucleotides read TGTGCCAGCAGCGTAGCCCGGGACACTGAAGCTTTCTTT. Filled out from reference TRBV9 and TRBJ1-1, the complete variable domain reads DSGVTQTPKHLITATGQRVTLRCSPRSGDLSVYWYQQSLDQGLQFLIQYYNGEERAKGNILERFSAQQFPDLHSELNLSSLELGDSALYFCASSVARDTEAFFGQGTRLTVV.

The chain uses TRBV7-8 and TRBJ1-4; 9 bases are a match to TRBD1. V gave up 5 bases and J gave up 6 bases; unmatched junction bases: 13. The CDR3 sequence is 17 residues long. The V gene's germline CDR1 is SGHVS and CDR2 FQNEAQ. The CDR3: CASSLRSPGQGDEKLFF. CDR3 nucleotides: TGTGCCAGCAGCCTCAGAAGTCCGGGACAGGGAGATGAAAAACTGTTTTTT.

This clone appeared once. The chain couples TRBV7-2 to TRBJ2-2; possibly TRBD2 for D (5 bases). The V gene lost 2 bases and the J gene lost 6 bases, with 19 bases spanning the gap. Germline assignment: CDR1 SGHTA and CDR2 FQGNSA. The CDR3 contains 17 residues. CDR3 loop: CASSLYRPRVGAGELFF. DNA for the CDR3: TGTGCCAGCAGCTTATACCGACCGAGGGTAGGCGCCGGGGAGCTGTTTTTT. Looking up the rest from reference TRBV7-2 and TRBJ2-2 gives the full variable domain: GAGVSQSPSNKVTEKGKDVELRCDPISGHTALYWYRQSLGQGLEFLIYFQGNSAPDKSGLPSDRFSAERTGGSVSTLTIQRTQQEDSAVYLCASSLYRPRVGAGELFFGEGSRLTVL.

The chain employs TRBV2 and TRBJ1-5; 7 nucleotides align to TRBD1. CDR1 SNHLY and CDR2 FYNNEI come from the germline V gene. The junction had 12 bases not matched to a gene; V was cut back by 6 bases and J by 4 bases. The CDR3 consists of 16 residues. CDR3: CASREKDRVGNQPQHF. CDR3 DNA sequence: TGTGCCAGCAGGGAAAAAGACAGGGTCGGGAATCAGCCCCAGCATTTT.

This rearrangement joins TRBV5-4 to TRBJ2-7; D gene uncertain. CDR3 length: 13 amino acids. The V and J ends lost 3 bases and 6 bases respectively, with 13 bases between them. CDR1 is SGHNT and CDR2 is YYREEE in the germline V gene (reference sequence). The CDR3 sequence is CASSSPPGFEQYF. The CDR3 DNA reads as TGTGCCAGCAGCTCCCCCCCGGGTTTCGAGCAGTACTTC.

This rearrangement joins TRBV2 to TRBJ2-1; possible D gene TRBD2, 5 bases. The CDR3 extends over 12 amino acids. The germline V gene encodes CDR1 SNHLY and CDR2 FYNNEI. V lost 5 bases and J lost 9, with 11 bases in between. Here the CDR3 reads CASSPRVGEQFF. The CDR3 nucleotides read TGTGCCAGCAGTCCGAGGGTAGGTGAGCAGTTCTTC.

CDR3: CASSPGGLAGIGLLFF. Here the CDR3 DNA reads TGCGCCAGCAGCCCAGGGGGACTAGCGGGGATTGGGCTGCTGTTTTTT. The rearrangement uses TRBV4-1 and TRBJ2-2; 13 positions match TRBD2. CDR1 is MGHRA, CDR2 YSYEKL, per germline. CDR3 length equals 16 residues. The J segment lost 13 bases and the V segment lost 4 bases, leaving 12 bases of the junction unmatched.

The CDR3 DNA follows: TGTGCCATCAGTGAGACAGGGGGCGAGCAGTACTTC. Its translation: CAISETGGEQYF. This chain joins TRBV10-3 and TRBJ2-7, with 8 bases that match TRBD1. The CDR3 has 12 residues. Germline V gene data show CDR1 as ENHRY and CDR2 as SYGVKD. Germline trimming cut 2 bases from V and 6 bases from J; bases unmatched to any gene: 0.

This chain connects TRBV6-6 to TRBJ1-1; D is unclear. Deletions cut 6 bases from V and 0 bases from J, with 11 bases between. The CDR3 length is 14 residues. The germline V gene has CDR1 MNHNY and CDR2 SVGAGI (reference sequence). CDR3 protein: CASRDQVMNTEAFF. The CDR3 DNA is TGTGCCAGCAGGGATCAGGTGATGAACACTGAAGCTTTCTTT.

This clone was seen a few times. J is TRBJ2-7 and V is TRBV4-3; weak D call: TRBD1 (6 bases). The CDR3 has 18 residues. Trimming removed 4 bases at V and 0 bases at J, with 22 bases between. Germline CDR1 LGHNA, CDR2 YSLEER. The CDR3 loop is CASSLGGGRGSSSYEQYF. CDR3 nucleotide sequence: TGCGCCAGCAGCCTCGGAGGCGGAAGGGGGTCGAGCTCCTACGAGCAGTACTTC.